The 21 T cell receptor beta chains listed next were all sequenced from one sample in a study of CD8+ T cells in alopecia areata. Sequencing used cDNA as its template, made by extracting RNA and reverse transcribing it. Repertoires were generated with immunoSEQ multiplex PCR, while TCRdb's copy carries only in-frame clones and drops some. The table shows 180,000 or so clones, with roughly 60% occurring only once. The source was CD4+ T cells sorted from blood, collected at week 0. Every receptor here comes from a human donor with alopecia areata.

J is TRBJ1-5 and V is TRBV29-1; perhaps TRBD1 as D (5 bases). Germline CDR1 SQVTM, CDR2 ANQGSEA. The CDR3 is made up of 11 amino acids. V was trimmed by 8 bases and J by 4 bases, leaving 9 bases between them. The CDR3 protein is CSRDGNQPQHF. In DNA, the CDR3 is TGCAGCCGGGACGGTAATCAGCCCCAGCATTTT.

This clone occurred once. The chain joins TRBV2 to TRBJ1-1; D gene unclear. The germline V gene has CDR1 SNHLY and CDR2 FYNNEI. This CDR3 is built from 14 residues. V lost 4 bases and J 1 base, leaving 10 bases between the germline ends. CDR3 sequence (DNA): TGTGCCAGCAGTGCATCCGGACGGAACACTGAAGCTTTCTTT. Protein sequence: CASSASGRNTEAFF.

This chain links TRBV14 with TRBJ2-4; tentative D call: TRBD1 (6 bases). Per the germline V gene, CDR1 is SGHDN and CDR2 is FVKESK. This CDR3 region has 12 residues. V was cut by 3 bases and J by 6 bases, with 6 bases left in between. The CDR3 DNA reads as TGTGCCAGCAGCCAGGACAGAAACATTCAGTACTTC. Protein: CASSQDRNIQYF.

This clone appeared a single time. V and J are TRBV5-6 and TRBJ2-1; the D gene is possibly TRBD1 (6 bases). Trimming took off 4 bases at V and 9 bases at J, with 23 bases between the two ends. Germline values: CDR1 SGHDT, CDR2 YYEEEE. CDR3 length: 16 amino acids. The CDR3 spells CASSLPGRGLGGEQFF. The CDR3 DNA is TGTGCCAGCAGCCTTCCGGGACGAGGATTAGGGGGTGAGCAGTTCTTC.

This clone was counted between two and nine times. J is TRBJ2-6 and V is TRBV29-1, with D uncertain. The CDR3 is 15 amino acids. Looked up from germline, CDR1 is SQVTM and CDR2 is ANQGSEA. The V gene lost 4 bases and the J gene lost 0 bases, with 10 bases spanning the gap. As DNA, the CDR3 is TGCAGCGTTGGCAATGTCCTCTCTGGGGCCAACGTCCTGACTTTC. Protein product: CSVGNVLSGANVLTF.

The genes are TRBV7-9 and TRBJ1-5; D not resolved. The V gene lost 0 bases and the J gene lost 0 bases, with 12 bases spanning the gap. Germline assignment: CDR1 SEHNR and CDR2 FQNEAQ (reference sequence). The CDR3 sequence is 17 residues long. Written as DNA, the CDR3 is TGTGCCAGCAGCTTAGCAGGTGATTACTATAGCAATCAGCCCCAGCATTTT. Translated, it gives CASSLAGDYYSNQPQHF.

This clone was seen a few times. The rearrangement links TRBV18 to TRBJ2-7; TRBD2 agrees at 9 bases. V lost 0 bases and J lost 2; bases outside the gene matches: 2. Germline V lookup: CDR1 KGHSH, CDR2 LQKENI. This CDR3 region has 15 residues. The CDR3 DNA reads as TGTGCCAGCTCACCACCGACTAGCGGAACCTACGAGCAGTACTTC. It specifies CASSPPTSGTYEQYF.

V is TRBV30 and J is TRBJ1-4; D gene unclear. CDR3 length: 14 residues. V lost 2 bases, J lost 6 bases, and 13 bases lay in between. CDR1 and CDR2 (germline): GTSNPN, SVGIG (reference sequence). The CDR3 region is CAWSTPPGDEKLFF. Here the CDR3 DNA reads TGTGCCTGGAGTACGCCGCCTGGGGATGAAAAACTGTTTTTT.

V usage is TRBV29-1 and J usage is TRBJ2-5; D assignment may be TRBD1 or TRBD2 (5 bases each). The CDR3 length is 14 residues. Trimming took 3 bases from V and 7 from J, leaving 18 bases between them. Germline V gene sequence: CDR1 SQVTM, CDR2 ANQGSEA. The CDR3 spells CSVDGTASVGTQYF. The CDR3 DNA is TGCAGCGTTGACGGGACGGCCTCTGTCGGGACCCAGTACTTC.

This clone was observed a single time. The J gene is TRBJ1-1, the V gene TRBV12-5, with D unresolved. The V gene lost 2 bases and the J gene lost 1 base, with 8 bases spanning the gap. CDR1 LGHNT and CDR2 FRNRAP come from the germline V gene. There are 14 residues in the CDR3. The CDR3 loop reads CASGLPPENTEAFF. CDR3 nucleotides: TGTGCTAGTGGTTTGCCACCTGAGAACACTGAAGCTTTCTTT. The complete variable domain, with remaining parts taken from reference TRBV12-5 and TRBJ1-1, reads DARVTQTPRHKVTEMGQEVTMRCQPILGHNTVFWYRQTMMQGLELLAYFRNRAPLDDSGMPKDRFSAEMPDATLATLKIQPSEPRDSAVYFCASGLPPENTEAFFGQGTRLTVV.

The chain has TRBV15 and TRBJ2-7; D may be TRBD1 (5 bases). Germline lookup yields CDR1 LNHNV and CDR2 YYDKDF (reference sequence). V was clipped by 0 bases and J by 6 bases, with 9 bases between them. CDR3 length: 13 amino acids. The CDR3 nucleotides read TGTGCCACCAGCAGAGATCTAAGGGGCGAGCAGTACTTC. Its translation: CATSRDLRGEQYF. Together with reference TRBV15 and TRBJ2-7, the CDR3 gives the full variable domain: DAMVIQNPRYQVTQFGKPVTLSCSQTLNHNVMYWYQQKSSQAPKLLFHYYDKDFNNEADTPDNFQSRRPNTSFCFLDIRSPGLGDTAMYLCATSRDLRGEQYFGPGTRLTVT.

This chain links TRBV2 with TRBJ2-7; weak D call: TRBD2 (5 bases). V was clipped by 10 bases and J by 7 bases, with 20 bases between them. In germline, CDR1 is SNHLY, CDR2 FYNNEI. This CDR3 is built from 13 residues. The CDR3 DNA follows: TGTGCCACCGCGTCAGAAAGGGAGAGAGAGCAGTACTTC. Its translation is CATASEREREQYF.

The genes are TRBV30 and TRBJ2-5; D may be TRBD1 (6 bases). Between the trimmed V and J ends, which lost 0 bases and 5 bases, there was a span of 13 bases. Germline CDR1 and CDR2: GTSNPN and SVGIG (reference sequence). The CDR3 is 14 amino acids. CDR3: CAWSVTGIHETQYF. CDR3 DNA: TGTGCCTGGAGTGTAACAGGGATACACGAGACCCAGTACTTC. Full variable domain (missing parts from reference TRBV30 and TRBJ2-5): SQTIHQWPATLVQPVGSPLSLECTVEGTSNPNLYWYRQAAGRGLQLLFYSVGIGQISSEVPQNLSASRPQDRQFILSSKKLLLSDSGFYLCAWSVTGIHETQYFGPGTRLLVL.

This clone was detected only a few times. The chain carries TRBV29-1 and TRBJ1-2; D unresolved. The V gene's germline CDR1 is SQVTM and CDR2 ANQGSEA. The CDR3 covers 12 residues. V lost 5 bases and J 8 bases, leaving 15 bases between the germline ends. CDR3 bases: TGCAGCGTTTGGGAGGCCGAAACGGGCTACACCTTC. Encoded protein: CSVWEAETGYTF.

The chain is built from TRBV30 and TRBJ1-1; a possible D gene is TRBD1 (6 bases). The CDR3 loop spans 12 amino acids. V gave up 8 bases and J gave up 5 bases, with 15 bases separating them. CDR1 is GTSNPN and CDR2 is SVGIG in the germline V gene (reference sequence). The DNA of the CDR3 is TGTGCCGGAAGATCAGGGGCTACTGAAGCTTTCTTT. Its translation: CAGRSGATEAFF.

In this sample, this clone turned up a few times. The J gene is TRBJ1-2, the V gene TRBV5-1; possible D gene TRBD1, 6 bases. CDR3 length equals 15 residues. V dropped 0 bases and J dropped 0 bases, with 9 bases sitting between them. Germline V gives CDR1 SGHRS, CDR2 YFSETQ. The CDR3 bases are TGCGCCAGCAGCTTGGCCGGGACACCTAACTATGGCTACACCTTC. Translated: CASSLAGTPNYGYTF.

The J gene is TRBJ1-1, the V gene TRBV25-1; D gene ambiguous. CDR3 length equals 17 residues. The V gene's germline CDR1 is MGHDK and CDR2 SYGVNS. Between the trimmed V and J ends, which lost 4 bases and 0 bases, there was a span of 18 bases. The CDR3 bases are TGTGCCAGCAGTGGACACCTCCCTCCGAACATGAACACTGAAGCTTTCTTT. Its translation is CASSGHLPPNMNTEAFF.

The rearrangement joins TRBV2 to TRBJ2-5; D is uncertain. The V gene lost 4 bases and the J gene lost 3 bases, with 3 bases spanning the gap. Germline CDR1 SNHLY, CDR2 FYNNEI. The CDR3 has 11 residues. The CDR3 bases are TGTGCCAGCAGTGCAAAAGAGACCCAGTACTTC. This translates into CASSAKETQYF.

The chain is built from TRBV2 and TRBJ1-2; no firm D call. Germline-derived CDR1 and CDR2 are SNHLY and FYNNEI. The CDR3 consists of 14 residues. The V end lost 1 base, the J end lost 1 base, and 7 bases lay between the germline ends. Here the CDR3 DNA reads TGTGCCAGCAGTGAAGGGCAGGTTAACTATGGCTACACCTTC. Translated, it gives CASSEGQVNYGYTF.

V and J are TRBV10-1 and TRBJ2-2; no definite D call. The germline V gene has CDR1 WNHNN and CDR2 SYGVQD (reference sequence). CDR3 length equals 13 residues. Trimming shortened V by 3 bases and J by 5 bases, and 7 bases separated the two germline ends. In nucleotides, the CDR3 is TGCGCCAGCAGTGACCTGTTGACCGGGGAGCTGTTTTTT. It yields the protein CASSDLLTGELFF.

This clone turned up a few times. The gene calls are TRBV29-1 and TRBJ2-2; D possibly matches TRBD1 or TRBD2 (6 bases each). This CDR3 has 14 amino acids. Between the trimmed V and J ends, which lost 7 bases and 6 bases, there was a span of 18 bases. Germline CDR1 reads SQVTM; CDR2 reads ANQGSEA. The CDR3 reads CSGREQGPAGELFF. The CDR3 region has the DNA TGCAGCGGGAGGGAACAGGGACCGGCCGGGGAGCTGTTTTTT.